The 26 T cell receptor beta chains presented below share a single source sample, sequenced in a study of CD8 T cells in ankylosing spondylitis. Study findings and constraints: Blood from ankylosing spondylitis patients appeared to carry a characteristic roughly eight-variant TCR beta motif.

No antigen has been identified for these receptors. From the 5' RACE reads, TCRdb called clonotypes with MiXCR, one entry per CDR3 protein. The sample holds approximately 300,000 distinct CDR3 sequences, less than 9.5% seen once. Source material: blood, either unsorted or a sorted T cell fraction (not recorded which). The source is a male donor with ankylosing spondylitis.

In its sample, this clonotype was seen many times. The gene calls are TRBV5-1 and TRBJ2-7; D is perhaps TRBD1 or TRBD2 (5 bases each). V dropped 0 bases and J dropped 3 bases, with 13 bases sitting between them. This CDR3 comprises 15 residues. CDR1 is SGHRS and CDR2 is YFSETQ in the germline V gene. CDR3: CASSLDGGFGYEQYF. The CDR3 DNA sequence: TGCGCCAGCAGCTTGGATGGGGGTTTCGGCTACGAGCAGTACTTC.

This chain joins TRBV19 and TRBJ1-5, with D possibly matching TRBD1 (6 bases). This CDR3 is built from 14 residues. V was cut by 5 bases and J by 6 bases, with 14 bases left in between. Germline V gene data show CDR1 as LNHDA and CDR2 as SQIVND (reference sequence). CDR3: CASSAGHLLQPQHF. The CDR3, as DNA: TGTGCCAGTAGTGCGGGACACCTTCTTCAGCCCCAGCATTTT.

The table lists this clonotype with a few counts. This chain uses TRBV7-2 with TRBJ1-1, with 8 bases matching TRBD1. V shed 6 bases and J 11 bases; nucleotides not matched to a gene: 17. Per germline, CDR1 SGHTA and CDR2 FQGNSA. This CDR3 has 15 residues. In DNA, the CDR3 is TGTGCCAGCAGGCGGGGTGGAGACAGGGGTTTTAGTGCTTTCTTT. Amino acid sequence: CASRRGGDRGFSAFF.

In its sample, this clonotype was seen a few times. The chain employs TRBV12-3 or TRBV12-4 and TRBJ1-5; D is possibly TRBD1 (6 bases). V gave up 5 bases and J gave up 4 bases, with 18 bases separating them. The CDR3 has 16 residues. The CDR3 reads CASSPPGGQGNQPQHF. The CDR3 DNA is TGTGCCAGCAGTCCTCCGGGGGGGCAGGGAAATCAGCCCCAGCATTTT.

The DNA for the CDR3 is TGTGCCAGCTCATGGGAGGGAGAAAAACTGTTTTTT. Residues: CASSWEGEKLFF. This chain links TRBV12-3 or TRBV12-4 with TRBJ1-4, with unresolved D. Trimming took off 8 bases at V and 8 bases at J, with 12 bases between the two ends. The CDR3 is 12 residues long.

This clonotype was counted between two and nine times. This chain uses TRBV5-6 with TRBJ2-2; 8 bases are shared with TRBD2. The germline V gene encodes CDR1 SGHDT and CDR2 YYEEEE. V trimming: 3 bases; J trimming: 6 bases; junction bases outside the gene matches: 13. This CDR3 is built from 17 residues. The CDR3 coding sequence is TGTGCCAGCAGCTGGGGCACTAGCGGAAAAACGGCCGGGGAGCTGTTTTTT. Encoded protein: CASSWGTSGKTAGELFF.

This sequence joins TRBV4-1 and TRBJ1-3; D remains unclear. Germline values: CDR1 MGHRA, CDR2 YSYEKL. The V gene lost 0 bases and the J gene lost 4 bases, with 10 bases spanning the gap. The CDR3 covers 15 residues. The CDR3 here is CASSQDRHWGNTIYF. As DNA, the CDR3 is TGCGCCAGCAGCCAAGATAGACATTGGGGAAACACCATATATTTT.

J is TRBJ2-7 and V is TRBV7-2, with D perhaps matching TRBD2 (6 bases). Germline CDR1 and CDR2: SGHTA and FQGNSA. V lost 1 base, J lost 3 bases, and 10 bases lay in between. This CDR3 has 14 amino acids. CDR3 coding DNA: TGTGCCAGCAGCTTAGAAGGGGACTTCTACGAGCAGTACTTC. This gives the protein CASSLEGDFYEQYF.

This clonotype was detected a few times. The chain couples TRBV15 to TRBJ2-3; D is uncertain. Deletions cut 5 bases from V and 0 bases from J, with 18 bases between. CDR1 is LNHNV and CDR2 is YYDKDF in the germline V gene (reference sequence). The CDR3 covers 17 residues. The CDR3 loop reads CATSGPPHLRSTDTQYF. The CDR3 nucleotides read TGTGCCACCAGCGGTCCCCCCCACTTACGGAGCACAGATACGCAGTATTTT.

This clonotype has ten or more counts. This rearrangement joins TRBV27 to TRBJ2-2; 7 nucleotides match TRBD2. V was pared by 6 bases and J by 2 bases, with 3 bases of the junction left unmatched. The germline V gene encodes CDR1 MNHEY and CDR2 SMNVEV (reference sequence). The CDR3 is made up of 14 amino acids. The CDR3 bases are TGTGCCAGCAGGGGAGGGGTTAACACCGGGGAGCTGTTTTTT. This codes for CASRGGVNTGELFF.

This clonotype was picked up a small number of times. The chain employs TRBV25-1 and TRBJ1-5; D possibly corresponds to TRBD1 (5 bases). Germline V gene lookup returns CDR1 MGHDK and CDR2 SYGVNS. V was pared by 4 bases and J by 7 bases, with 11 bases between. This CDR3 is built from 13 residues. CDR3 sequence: CASSAGGEQPQHF. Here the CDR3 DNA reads TGTGCCAGCAGTGCTGGGGGAGAGCAGCCCCAGCATTTT.

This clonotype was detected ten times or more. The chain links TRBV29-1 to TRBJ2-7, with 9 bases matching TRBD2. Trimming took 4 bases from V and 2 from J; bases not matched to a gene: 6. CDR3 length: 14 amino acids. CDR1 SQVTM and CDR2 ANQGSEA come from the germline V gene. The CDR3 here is CSVGGGRAPYEQYF. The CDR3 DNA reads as TGCAGCGTTGGTGGCGGGAGGGCCCCCTACGAGCAGTACTTC.

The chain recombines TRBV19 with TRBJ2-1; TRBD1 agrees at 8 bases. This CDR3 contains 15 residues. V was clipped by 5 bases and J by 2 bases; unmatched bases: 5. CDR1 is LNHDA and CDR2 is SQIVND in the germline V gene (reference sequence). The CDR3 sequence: CASSVGQGAYNEQFF. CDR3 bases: TGTGCCAGTAGTGTCGGACAGGGAGCCTACAATGAGCAGTTCTTC.

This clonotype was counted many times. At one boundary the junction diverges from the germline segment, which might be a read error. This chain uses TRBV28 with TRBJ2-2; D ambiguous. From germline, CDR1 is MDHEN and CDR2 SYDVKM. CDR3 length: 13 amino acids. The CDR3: CASSSRNTRELFF. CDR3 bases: TGTGCCAGCAGTTCGCGAAACACCCGGGAGCTGTTTTTT.

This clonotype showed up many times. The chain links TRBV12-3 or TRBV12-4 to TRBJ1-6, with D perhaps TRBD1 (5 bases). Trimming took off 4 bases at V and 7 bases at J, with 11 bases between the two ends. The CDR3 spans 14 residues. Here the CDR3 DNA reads TGTGCCAGCAGTTGGGGCACCACAAATTCACCCCTCCACTTT. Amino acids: CASSWGTTNSPLHF.

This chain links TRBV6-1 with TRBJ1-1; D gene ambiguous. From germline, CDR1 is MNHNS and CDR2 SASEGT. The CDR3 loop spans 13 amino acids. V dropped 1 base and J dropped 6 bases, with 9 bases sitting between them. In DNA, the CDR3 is TGTGCCAGCAGTGAAGTGAGGGAATCTGAAGCTTTCTTT. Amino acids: CASSEVRESEAFF.

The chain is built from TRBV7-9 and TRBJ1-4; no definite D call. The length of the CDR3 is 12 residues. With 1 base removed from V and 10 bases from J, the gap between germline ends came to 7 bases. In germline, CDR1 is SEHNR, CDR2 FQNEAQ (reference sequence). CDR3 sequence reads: CASSLETRKLFF. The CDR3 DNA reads TGTGCCAGCAGCTTAGAAACTCGAAAACTGTTTTTT.

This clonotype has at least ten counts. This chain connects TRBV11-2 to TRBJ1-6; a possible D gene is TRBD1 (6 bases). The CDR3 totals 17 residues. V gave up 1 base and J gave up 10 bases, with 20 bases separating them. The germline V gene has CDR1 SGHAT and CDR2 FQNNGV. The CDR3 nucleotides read TGTGCCAGCAGCTTAGTAGTGGGACAAGGGATAGGATCACCCCTCCACTTT. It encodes CASSLVVGQGIGSPLHF.

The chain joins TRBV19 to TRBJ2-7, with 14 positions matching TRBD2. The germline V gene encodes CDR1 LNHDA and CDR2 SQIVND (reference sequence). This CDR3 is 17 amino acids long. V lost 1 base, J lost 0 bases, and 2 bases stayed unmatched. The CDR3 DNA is TGTGCCAGTAGTATAGGGGGACTAGCGGGAGACTCCTACGAGCAGTACTTC. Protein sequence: CASSIGGLAGDSYEQYF.

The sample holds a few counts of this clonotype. CDR3 sequence (DNA): TGCAGTGCTAGTTGGGACAGCGGACCCACCGGGGAGCTGTTTTTT. Translation gives CSASWDSGPTGELFF. The chain joins TRBV20-1 to TRBJ2-2; TRBD1 matches at 7 bases. There are 15 residues in the CDR3. The ends lost 3 bases at V and 4 bases at J; junction bases unmatched: 8. Germline-derived CDR1 and CDR2 are DFQATT and SNEGSKA (reference sequence).

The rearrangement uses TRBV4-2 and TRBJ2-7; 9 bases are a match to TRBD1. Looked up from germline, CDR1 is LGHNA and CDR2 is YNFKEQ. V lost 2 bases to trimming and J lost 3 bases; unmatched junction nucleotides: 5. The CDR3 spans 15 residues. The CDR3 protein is CASSQKGQGSYEQYF. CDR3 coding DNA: TGTGCCAGCAGCCAAAAGGGACAGGGAAGCTACGAGCAGTACTTC.

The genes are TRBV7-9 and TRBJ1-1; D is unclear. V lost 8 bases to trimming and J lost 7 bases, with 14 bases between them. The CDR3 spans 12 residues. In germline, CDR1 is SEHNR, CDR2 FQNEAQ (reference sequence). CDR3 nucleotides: TGTGCCAGCGCTGGGTTCACCGGTGAAGCTTTCTTT. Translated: CASAGFTGEAFF.

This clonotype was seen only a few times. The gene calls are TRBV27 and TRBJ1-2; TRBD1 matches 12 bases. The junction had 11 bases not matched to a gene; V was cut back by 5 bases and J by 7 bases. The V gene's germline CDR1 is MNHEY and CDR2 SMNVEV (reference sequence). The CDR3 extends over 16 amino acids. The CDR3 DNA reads TGTGCCAGCAGTCAACCAGGGACAGGGGGCGTTTCTGGCTACACCTTC. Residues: CASSQPGTGGVSGYTF.

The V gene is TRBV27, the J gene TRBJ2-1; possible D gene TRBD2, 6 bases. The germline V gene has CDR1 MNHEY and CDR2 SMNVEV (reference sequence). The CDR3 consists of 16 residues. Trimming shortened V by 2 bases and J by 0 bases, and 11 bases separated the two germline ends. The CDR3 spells CASSLRSSGSYNEQFF. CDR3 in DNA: TGTGCCAGCAGTTTACGTAGTAGCGGCTCCTACAATGAGCAGTTCTTC.

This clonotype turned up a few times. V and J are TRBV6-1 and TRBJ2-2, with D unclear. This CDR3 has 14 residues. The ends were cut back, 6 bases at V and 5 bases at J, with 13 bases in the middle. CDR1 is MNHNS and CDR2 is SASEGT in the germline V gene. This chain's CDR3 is CASRADASTGELFF. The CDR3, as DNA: TGTGCCAGCAGGGCGGACGCTTCTACCGGGGAGCTGTTTTTT.

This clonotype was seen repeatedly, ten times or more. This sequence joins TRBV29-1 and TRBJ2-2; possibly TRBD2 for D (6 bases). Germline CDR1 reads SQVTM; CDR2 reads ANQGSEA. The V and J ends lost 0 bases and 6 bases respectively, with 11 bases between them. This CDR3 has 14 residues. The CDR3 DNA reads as TGCAGCGTTGAAGAGGGAGGCCTCGCCGGGGAGCTGTTTTTT. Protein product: CSVEEGGLAGELFF.